This entry lists 13 T cell receptor beta chains sequenced from one sample in a study of OX40 agonist ivuxolimab in advanced cancers. Libraries were prepared by immunoSEQ multiplex PCR; TCRdb keeps only in-frame clonotypes and omits some of them. Of approximately 70,000 clones listed, about 81% were seen once; the top ten hold roughly 0.4%. The material sequenced was CD4+ or CD8+ T cells sorted from blood, taken in a trial of the OX40 agonist ivuxolimab. Receptors were obtained from an adult with an advanced solid tumor such as melanoma, head and neck, liver or kidney cancer.

The chain carries TRBV5-6 and TRBJ2-1; weak D call: TRBD2 (7 bases). Germline values: CDR1 SGHDT, CDR2 YYEEEE. With 0 bases removed from V and 4 bases from J, the gap between germline ends came to 11 bases. This CDR3 comprises 15 residues. The CDR3 sequence is CASSLAGGLYNEQFF. As DNA, the CDR3 is TGTGCCAGCAGCTTGGCGGGGGGCCTTTACAATGAGCAGTTCTTC.

The chain has TRBV5-1 and TRBJ2-5; 15 bases are a match to TRBD2. V gave up 3 bases and J gave up 2 bases; unmatched junction bases: 8. Germline V gene data show CDR1 as SGHRS and CDR2 as YFSETQ. The CDR3 has 18 amino acids. The CDR3 loop reads CASSSGLAGGPVQETQYF. The CDR3 bases are TGCGCCAGCAGCTCTGGACTAGCGGGGGGGCCTGTACAAGAGACCCAGTACTTC.

The genes are TRBV9 and TRBJ1-4, with D possibly being TRBD1 (5 bases). CDR1 and CDR2 (germline): SGDLS, YYNGEE. V shed 6 bases and J shed 1 base, with 10 bases lying between them. The CDR3 is made up of 14 amino acids. The CDR3 region has the DNA TGTGCCAGCAACGGGGGAGGAACTAATGAAAAACTGTTTTTT. It is translated as CASNGGGTNEKLFF.

The V gene is TRBV11-2, the J gene TRBJ2-5; perhaps D is TRBD1 or TRBD2 (5 bases each). This CDR3 is built from 15 residues. Per the germline V gene, CDR1 is SGHAT and CDR2 is FQNNGV. V lost 0 bases and J lost 1, with 9 bases in between. CDR3 in amino acids: CASSLDPGTQETQYF. The CDR3 coding sequence is TGTGCCAGCAGCTTAGATCCTGGGACCCAAGAGACCCAGTACTTC.

This clone has a handful of counts. This sequence joins TRBV5-6 and TRBJ2-1; D gene unclear. The CDR3 length is 14 residues. Germline lookup yields CDR1 SGHDT and CDR2 YYEEEE. Trimming shortened V by 4 bases and J by 4 bases, and 12 bases separated the two germline ends. The CDR3 DNA sequence: TGTGCCAGCAGCCCGGTCATATCATACAATGAGCAGTTCTTC. Its translation: CASSPVISYNEQFF.

There are a few counts of this clone. The rearrangement uses TRBV6-5 and TRBJ2-2, with 9 bases fitting TRBD2. Germline CDR1 reads MNHEY; CDR2 reads SVGAGI. CDR3 length equals 14 residues. With V trimmed by 9 bases and J by 5 bases, 7 bases remained unmatched. The CDR3 sequence is CASHGLAGTGELFF. The CDR3 DNA reads as TGTGCCAGTCACGGGCTAGCGGGAACCGGGGAGCTGTTTTTT.

This chain connects TRBV11-2 to TRBJ2-5; 11 positions agree with TRBD1. This CDR3 comprises 14 residues. Germline V gene lookup returns CDR1 SGHAT and CDR2 FQNNGV. Germline trimming cut 6 bases from V and 4 bases from J; bases unmatched to any gene: 4. The CDR3 spells CASSRDRGLETQYF. The CDR3 DNA reads as TGTGCCAGCAGTCGGGACAGGGGGTTAGAGACCCAGTACTTC.

The count of this clone is one. The chain uses TRBV4-1 and TRBJ1-1; the D gene is possibly TRBD1 (5 bases). Per germline, CDR1 MGHRA and CDR2 YSYEKL. This CDR3 has 14 residues. Between the trimmed V and J ends, which lost 4 bases and 6 bases, there was a span of 15 bases. CDR3: CASSRDDFLSEAFF. The CDR3 nucleotides read TGCGCCAGCAGCCGGGACGACTTCCTCTCTGAAGCTTTCTTT.

The V call is TRBV14, the J call TRBJ1-5; D gene unclear. Looked up from germline, CDR1 is SGHDN and CDR2 is FVKESK. The V end lost 3 bases, the J end lost 1 base, and 10 bases lay between the germline ends. The CDR3 spans 15 residues. CDR3 bases: TGTGCCAGCAGCCACGGCCCGGGGAGCAATCAGCCCCAGCATTTT. Translation: CASSHGPGSNQPQHF.

This clone has just a few counts. The chain employs TRBV30 and TRBJ1-4; a possible D gene is TRBD1 (6 bases). This CDR3 has 13 amino acids. Germline CDR1 GTSNPN, CDR2 SVGIG (reference sequence). V was trimmed by 3 bases and J by 10 bases, leaving 15 bases between them. CDR3 nucleotide sequence: TGTGCCTGGAGCCCCTCAGGGGCTCGAAAACTGTTTTTT. This sequence encodes CAWSPSGARKLFF.

Worth noting for this clone: Other DNA sequences in the sample encode the same CDR3. V and J are TRBV5-1 and TRBJ2-2; D is unresolved. CDR1 is SGHRS, CDR2 YFSETQ, per germline. CDR3 length equals 12 residues. The V and J ends lost 4 bases and 2 bases respectively, with 3 bases between them. CDR3 in amino acids: CASSLNTGELFF. CDR3 sequence (DNA): TGCGCCAGCAGCCTCAACACCGGGGAGCTGTTTTTT.

The chain links TRBV6-1 to TRBJ1-5; a weak D match, TRBD1 (5 bases). Trimming removed 5 bases at V and 2 bases at J, with 13 bases between. CDR3 length: 15 amino acids. The germline V gene has CDR1 MNHNS and CDR2 SASEGT. This CDR3 is CASSQGEGGNQPQHF. The CDR3 DNA follows: TGTGCCAGCAGTCAGGGAGAGGGAGGCAATCAGCCCCAGCATTTT.

J is TRBJ2-5 and V is TRBV7-3, with D uncertain. The CDR3 consists of 14 residues. With 1 base removed from V and 0 bases from J, the gap between germline ends came to 6 bases. CDR1 is SGHTA, CDR2 FQGTGA, per germline. CDR3 amino acids: CASSLRANQETQYF. The CDR3 region has the DNA TGTGCCAGCAGCTTAAGGGCTAACCAAGAGACCCAGTACTTC.